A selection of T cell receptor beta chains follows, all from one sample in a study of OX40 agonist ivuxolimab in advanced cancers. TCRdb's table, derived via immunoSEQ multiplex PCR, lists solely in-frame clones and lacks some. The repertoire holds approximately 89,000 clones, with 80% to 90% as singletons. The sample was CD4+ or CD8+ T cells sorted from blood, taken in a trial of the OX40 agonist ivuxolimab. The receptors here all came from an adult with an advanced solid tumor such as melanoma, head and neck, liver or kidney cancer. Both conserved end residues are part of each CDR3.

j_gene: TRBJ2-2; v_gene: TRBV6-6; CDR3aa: CASSYRGDTGELFF
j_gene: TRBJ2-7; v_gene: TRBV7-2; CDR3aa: CASSLALSYEQYF
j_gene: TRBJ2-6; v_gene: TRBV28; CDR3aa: CASSSTSVGARGANVLTF
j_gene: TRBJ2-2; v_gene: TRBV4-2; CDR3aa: CASSRPGTGSGGELFF
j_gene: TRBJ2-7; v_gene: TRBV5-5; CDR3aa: CASSSGLAEAYEQYF
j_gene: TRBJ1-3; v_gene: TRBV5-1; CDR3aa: CASSPDSISGNTIYF
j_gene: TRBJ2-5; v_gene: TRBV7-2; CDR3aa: CASSGGTQETQYF
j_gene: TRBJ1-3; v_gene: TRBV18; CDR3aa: CASSPRQEPENTIYF
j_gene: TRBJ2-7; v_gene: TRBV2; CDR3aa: CASRGQPYEQYF
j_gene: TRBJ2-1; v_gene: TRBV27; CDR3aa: CASSRLAGGPGNEQFF
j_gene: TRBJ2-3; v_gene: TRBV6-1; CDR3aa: CASTAGRATDTQYF
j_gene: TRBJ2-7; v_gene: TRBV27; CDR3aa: CASSSRSSGSSEQYF
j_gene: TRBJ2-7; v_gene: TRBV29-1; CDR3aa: CSPPPGQYYEQYF
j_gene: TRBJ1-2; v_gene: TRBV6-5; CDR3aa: CASSKGVNYGYTF
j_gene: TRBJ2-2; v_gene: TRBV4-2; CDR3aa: CASSQVTSGRNTGELFF
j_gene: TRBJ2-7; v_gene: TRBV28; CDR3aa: CASKSPTGQAYEQYF
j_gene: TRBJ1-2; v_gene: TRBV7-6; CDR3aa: CASSRGQGLGYTF
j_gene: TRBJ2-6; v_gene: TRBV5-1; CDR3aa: CASSLGDHLSGANVLTF
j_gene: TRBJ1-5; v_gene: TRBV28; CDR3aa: CASSLYNQPQHF
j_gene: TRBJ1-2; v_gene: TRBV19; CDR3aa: CASPRFGGQYGYTF
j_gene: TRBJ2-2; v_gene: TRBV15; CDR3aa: CATSRGQGNTGELFF
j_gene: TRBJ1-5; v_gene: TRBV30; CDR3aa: CAWKGDGGSSNQPQHF
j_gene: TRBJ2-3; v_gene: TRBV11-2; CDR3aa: CASSLGIQGDTQYF
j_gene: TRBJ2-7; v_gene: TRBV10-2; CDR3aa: CASSERMGLAGGSYEQYF
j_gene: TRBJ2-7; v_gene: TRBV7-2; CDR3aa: CASSLRPRYEQYF
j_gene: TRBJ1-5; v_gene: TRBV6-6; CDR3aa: CAASNSNQPQHF
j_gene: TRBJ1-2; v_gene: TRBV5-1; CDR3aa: CASSLPGYLRYTF
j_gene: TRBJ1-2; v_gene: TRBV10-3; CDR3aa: CATVGGLPYGYTF
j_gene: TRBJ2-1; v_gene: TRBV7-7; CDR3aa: CASSSGSGSYNEQFF
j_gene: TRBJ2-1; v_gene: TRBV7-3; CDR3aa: CASSLTREYEQFF
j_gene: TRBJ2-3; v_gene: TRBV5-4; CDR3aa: CASSLGTASTDTQYF
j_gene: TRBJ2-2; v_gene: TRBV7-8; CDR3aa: CASSSTGGNTGELFF
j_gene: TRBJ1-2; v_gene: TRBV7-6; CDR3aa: CASSLAGTESGYTF
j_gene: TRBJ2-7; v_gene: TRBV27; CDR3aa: CASGQQGAREQYF
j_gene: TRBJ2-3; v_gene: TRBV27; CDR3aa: CASSDRVTDTQYF
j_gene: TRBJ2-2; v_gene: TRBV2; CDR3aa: CASQGITNTGELFF
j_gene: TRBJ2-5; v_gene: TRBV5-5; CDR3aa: CASSLGGRAGETQYF
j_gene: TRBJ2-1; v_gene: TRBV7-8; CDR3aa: CASSSGSGRSYNEQFF
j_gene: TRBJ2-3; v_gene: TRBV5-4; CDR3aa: CASSFYAGDTQYF
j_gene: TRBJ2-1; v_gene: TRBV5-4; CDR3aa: CASSLGAGNSYNEQFF
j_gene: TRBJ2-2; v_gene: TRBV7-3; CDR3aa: CASRRQGGTGELFF
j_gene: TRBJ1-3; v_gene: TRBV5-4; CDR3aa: CASSLATGLGNTIYF
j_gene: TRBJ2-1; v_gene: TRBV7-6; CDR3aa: CASSSKRGGGTYNEQFF
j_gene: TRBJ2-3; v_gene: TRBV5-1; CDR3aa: CASSAGQRDTQYF
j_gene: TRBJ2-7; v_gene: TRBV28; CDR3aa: CASSLEYEQYF
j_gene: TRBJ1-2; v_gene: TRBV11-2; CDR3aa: CASSFGAGGNYGYTF
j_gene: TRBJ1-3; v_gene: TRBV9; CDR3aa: CASSVATGSGNTIYF
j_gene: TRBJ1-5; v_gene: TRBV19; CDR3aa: CASSTYRENQPQHF
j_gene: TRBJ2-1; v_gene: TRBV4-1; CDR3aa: CASSQLGDNEQFF
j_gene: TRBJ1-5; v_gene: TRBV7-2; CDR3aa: CASSPGGSNQPQHF
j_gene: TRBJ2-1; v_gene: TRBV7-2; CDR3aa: CASSFRTSGSYNEQFF
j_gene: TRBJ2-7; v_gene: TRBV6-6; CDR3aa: CASSYSGQGTNEQYF